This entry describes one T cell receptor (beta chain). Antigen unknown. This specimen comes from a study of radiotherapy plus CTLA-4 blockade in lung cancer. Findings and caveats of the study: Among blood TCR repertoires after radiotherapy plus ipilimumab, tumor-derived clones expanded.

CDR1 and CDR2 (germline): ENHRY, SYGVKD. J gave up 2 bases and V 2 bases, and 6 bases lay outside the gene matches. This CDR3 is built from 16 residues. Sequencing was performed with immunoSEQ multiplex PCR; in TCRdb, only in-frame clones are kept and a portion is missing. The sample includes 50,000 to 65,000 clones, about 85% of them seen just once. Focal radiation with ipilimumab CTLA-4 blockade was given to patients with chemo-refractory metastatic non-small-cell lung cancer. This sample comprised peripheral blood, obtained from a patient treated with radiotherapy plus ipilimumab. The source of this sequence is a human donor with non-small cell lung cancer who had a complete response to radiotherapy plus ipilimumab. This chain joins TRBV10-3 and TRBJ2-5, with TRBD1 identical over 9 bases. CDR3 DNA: TGTGCCATCAGTGAGGGGACAGGGATAGATCAAGAGACCCAGTACTTC. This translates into CAISEGTGIDQETQYF.